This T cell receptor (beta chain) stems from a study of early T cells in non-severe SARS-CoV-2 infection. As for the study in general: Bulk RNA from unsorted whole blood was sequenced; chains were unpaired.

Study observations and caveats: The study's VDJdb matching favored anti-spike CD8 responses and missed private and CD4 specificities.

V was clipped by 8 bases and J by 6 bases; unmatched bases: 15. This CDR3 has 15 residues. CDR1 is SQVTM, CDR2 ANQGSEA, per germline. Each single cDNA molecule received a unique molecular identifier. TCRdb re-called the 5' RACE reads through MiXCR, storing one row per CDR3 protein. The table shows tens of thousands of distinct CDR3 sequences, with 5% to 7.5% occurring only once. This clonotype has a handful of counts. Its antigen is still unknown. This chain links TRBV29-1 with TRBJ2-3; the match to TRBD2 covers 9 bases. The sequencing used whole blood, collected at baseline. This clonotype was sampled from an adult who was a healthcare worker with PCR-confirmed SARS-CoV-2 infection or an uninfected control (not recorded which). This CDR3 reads CSLQTASGVYDTQYF. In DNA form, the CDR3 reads TGCAGCCTCCAAACGGCTAGCGGGGTCTATGATACGCAGTATTTT.